This passage covers 2 T cell receptor beta chains from one sample sequenced in a study of graft-versus-host responses after intestinal transplantation. TCRdb's table, derived via immunoSEQ multiplex PCR, lists solely in-frame clones and lacks some. This sample yields about 39,000 clones, of which roughly 96% are seen a single time; 0.2% to 0.25% belongs to the top ten. These receptors' targets are unknown. This material consisted of unstimulated CD8+ T cells sorted from spleen or lymph node cells, taken before transplant. These receptor sequences come from a human donor who was the organ donor for an intestinal transplant.

The chain's CDR3 is CAITYSTSYEQYF. The CDR3, as DNA: TGTGCCATCACCTACTCTACCTCCTACGAGCAGTACTTC. The V and J genes are TRBV10-3 and TRBJ2-7; unclear D gene. Trimming took 7 bases from V and 0 from J, leaving 10 bases between them. The CDR3 is made up of 13 amino acids. Germline loops: CDR1 ENHRY, CDR2 SYGVKD.

This chain connects TRBV10-2 to TRBJ1-1; unclear D gene. Trimming stripped 4 bases from V and 2 bases from J, with 8 bases between. Germline V gene data show CDR1 as WSHSY and CDR2 as SAAADI. The CDR3 runs to 13 residues. The CDR3 sequence: CASSVGPNTEAFF. Written as DNA, the CDR3 is TGCGCCAGCAGTGTGGGCCCAAACACTGAAGCTTTCTTT.